This section outlines one T cell receptor (beta chain) sequence together with its context. Its specific antigen is unknown. Base-call qualities are not available, and no considerably larger clone is one nucleotide away. The sample is drawn from a study of T cell changes during pregnancy in multiple sclerosis (dated by TCRdb to about 2019). For context, the study as a whole: Changes in the T cell repertoire over the course of pregnancy were examined in this study in women with multiple sclerosis.

For CDR1 and CDR2, the germline V gene lists MDHEN and SYDVKM. The CDR3 runs 14 amino acids, cysteine and phenylalanine included. Solely the CDR3 DNA is kept, with 42 bases framed from the first base. V and J are trimmed by 10 bases and 1 base, and the gene matches miss 8 bases of the junction. Preparation of the library involved the immunoSEQ multiplex PCR assay. The table was pulled from immuneACCESS by TCRdb, which kept in-frame rearrangements only. Such tables lose some clones; where checked, under half of the loss comes from unresolved V genes, and the rest has no known cause. Counted in this sample were some 38,000 clones; 91% of them appeared once. The ten largest clones represent over 0.65% of the sample.

The sample consisted of CD4+ T cells from peripheral blood mononuclear cells, taken in the second trimester of pregnancy. The TCR comes from a female donor in good health, enrolled as a control in a pregnancy study. The rearranged chain carries TRBV28 and TRBJ2-7; 9 bases in the junction line up with TRBD1. For the CDR3, the sequence is CATTPDRGSYEQYF. The sequence in DNA is TGTGCCACCACCCCGGACAGGGGATCCTACGAGCAGTACTTC.